This TCR beta chain was obtained from a study of shared clonotypes between healthy human individuals. TCRdb's table, derived via immunoSEQ multiplex PCR, lists solely in-frame clones and lacks some. The sample comprises approximately 500,000 clones, almost 97% of which are singletons, and 0.05% to 0.07% rests with the top ten. Broader study findings: An expected dependence of interdonor clonotype sharing on sequencing depth was noted.

Notes on this clone: What it binds is not known.

The sample comprised naive CD4+ T cells sorted from blood. Specified subset: CD45RA+ positively selected. The TCR sequence derives from a woman aged 25-40 years in good health.

CDR3 nucleotide sequence: TGTGCCAGCACCGAGCGGGCCTACGAGCAGTACTTC. This gives the protein CASTERAYEQYF. The chain joins TRBV2 to TRBJ2-7, with D maybe TRBD2 (6 bases). Trimming cost V 7 bases and J 2 bases, with 9 bases left between them. CDR1 is SNHLY, CDR2 FYNNEI, per germline. This CDR3 spans 12 amino acids. Drawing the rest from reference TRBV2 and TRBJ2-7, the complete variable domain is EPEVTQTPSHQVTQMGQEVILRCVPISNHLYFYWYRQILGQKVEFLVSFYNNEISEKSEIFDDQFSVERPDGSNFTLKIRSTKLEDSAMYFCASTERAYEQYFGPGTRLTVT.